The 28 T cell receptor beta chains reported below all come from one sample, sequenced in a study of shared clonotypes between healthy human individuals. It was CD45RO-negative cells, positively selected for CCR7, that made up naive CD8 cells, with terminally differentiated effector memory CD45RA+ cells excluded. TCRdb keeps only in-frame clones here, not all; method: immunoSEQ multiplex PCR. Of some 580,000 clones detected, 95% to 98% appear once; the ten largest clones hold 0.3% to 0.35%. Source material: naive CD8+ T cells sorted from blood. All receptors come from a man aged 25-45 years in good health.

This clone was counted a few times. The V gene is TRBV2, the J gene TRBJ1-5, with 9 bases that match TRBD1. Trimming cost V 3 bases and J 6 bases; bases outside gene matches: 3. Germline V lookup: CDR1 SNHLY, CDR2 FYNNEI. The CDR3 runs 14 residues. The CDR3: CASSEGTGFQPQHF. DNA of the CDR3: TGTGCCAGCAGTGAGGGGACAGGGTTTCAGCCCCAGCATTTT.

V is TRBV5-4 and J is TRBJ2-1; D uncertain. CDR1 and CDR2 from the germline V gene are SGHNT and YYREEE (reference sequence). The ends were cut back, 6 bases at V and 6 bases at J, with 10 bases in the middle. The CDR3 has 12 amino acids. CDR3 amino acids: CASTPRANEQFF. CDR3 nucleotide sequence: TGTGCCAGCACCCCTCGGGCCAATGAGCAGTTCTTC.

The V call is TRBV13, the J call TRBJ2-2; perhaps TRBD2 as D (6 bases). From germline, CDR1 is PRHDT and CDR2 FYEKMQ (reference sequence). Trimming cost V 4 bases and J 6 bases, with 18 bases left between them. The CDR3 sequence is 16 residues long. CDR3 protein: CASSSRLGPGAGELFF. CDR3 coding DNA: TGTGCCAGCAGCTCACGACTGGGCCCGGGAGCCGGGGAGCTGTTTTTT.

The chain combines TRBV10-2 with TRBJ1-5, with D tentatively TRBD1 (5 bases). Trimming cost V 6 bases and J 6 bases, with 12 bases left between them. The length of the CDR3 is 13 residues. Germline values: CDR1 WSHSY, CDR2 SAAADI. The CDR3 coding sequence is TGCGCCAGCAGGGGGGGTGAAGCTCAGCCCCAGCATTTT. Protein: CASRGGEAQPQHF.

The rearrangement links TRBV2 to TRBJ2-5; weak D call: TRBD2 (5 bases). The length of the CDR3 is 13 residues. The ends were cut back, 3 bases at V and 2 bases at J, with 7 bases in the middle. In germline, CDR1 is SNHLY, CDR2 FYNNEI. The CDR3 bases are TGTGCCAGCAGTGACTGGGAGCAAGAGACCCAGTACTTC. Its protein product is CASSDWEQETQYF.

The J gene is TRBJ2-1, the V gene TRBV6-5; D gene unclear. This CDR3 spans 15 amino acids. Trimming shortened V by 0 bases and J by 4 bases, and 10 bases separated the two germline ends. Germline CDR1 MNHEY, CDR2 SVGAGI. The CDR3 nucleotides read TGTGCCAGCAGTTACTCGACCCCCCCTTACAATGAGCAGTTCTTC. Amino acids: CASSYSTPPYNEQFF.

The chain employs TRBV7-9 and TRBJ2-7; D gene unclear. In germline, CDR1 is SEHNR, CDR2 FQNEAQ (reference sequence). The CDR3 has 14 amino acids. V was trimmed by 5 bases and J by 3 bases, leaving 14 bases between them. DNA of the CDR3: TGTGCCAGCAGCCTCCCGGGCCCCGGCTACGAGCAGTACTTC. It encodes CASSLPGPGYEQYF. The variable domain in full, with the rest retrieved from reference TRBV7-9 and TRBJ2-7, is DTGVSQNPRHKITKRGQNVTFRCDPISEHNRLYWYRQTLGQGPEFLTYFQNEAQLEKSRLLSDRFSAERPKGSFSTLEIQRTEQGDSAMYLCASSLPGPGYEQYFGPGTRLTVT.

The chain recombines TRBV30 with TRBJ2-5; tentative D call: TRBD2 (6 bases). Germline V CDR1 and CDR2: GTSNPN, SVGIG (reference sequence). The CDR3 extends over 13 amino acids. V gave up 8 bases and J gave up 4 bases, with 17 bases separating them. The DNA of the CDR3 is TGTGCCCGACTGGCGGGGTTAGGAGAGACCCAGTACTTC. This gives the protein CARLAGLGETQYF.

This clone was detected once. This CDR3 is CASAWTVNNEQFF. DNA for the CDR3: TGTGCCAGCGCCTGGACGGTAAACAATGAGCAGTTCTTC. V usage is TRBV9 and J usage is TRBJ2-1; D not resolved. V was pared by 7 bases and J by 5 bases, with 13 bases between. The CDR3 extends over 13 amino acids. Germline CDR1 is SGDLS and CDR2 is YYNGEE.

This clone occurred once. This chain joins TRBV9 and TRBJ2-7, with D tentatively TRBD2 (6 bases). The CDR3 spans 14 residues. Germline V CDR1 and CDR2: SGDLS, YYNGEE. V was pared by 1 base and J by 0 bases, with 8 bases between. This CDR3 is CASSVFSGSYEQYF. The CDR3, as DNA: TGTGCCAGCAGCGTATTTAGCGGCTCCTACGAGCAGTACTTC.

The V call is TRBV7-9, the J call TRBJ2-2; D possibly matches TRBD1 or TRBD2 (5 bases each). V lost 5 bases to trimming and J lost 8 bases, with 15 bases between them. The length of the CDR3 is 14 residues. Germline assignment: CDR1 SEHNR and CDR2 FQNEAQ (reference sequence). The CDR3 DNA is TGTGCCAGCAGCCCGCCCGGGGCTCGGGGGGAGCTGTTTTTT. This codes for CASSPPGARGELFF.

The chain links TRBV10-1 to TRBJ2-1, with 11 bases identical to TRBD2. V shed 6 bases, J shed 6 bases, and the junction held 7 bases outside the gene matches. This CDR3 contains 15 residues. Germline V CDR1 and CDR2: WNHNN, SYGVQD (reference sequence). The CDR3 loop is CASSPGLAGGNEQFF. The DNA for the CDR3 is TGCGCCAGCAGCCCTGGGCTAGCGGGAGGCAATGAGCAGTTCTTC.

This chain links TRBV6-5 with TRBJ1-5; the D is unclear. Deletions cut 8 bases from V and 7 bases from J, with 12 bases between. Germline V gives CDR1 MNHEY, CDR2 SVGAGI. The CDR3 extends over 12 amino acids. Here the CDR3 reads CASDSWVQPQHF. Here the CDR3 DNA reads TGTGCCAGCGACTCATGGGTCCAGCCCCAGCATTTT.

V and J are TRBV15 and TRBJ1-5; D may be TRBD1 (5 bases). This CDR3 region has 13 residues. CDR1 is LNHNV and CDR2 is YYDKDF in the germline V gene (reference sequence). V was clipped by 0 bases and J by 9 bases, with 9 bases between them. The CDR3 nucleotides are TGTGCCACCAGCAGAGATAAGGGGTTGCCCCAGCATTTT. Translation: CATSRDKGLPQHF.

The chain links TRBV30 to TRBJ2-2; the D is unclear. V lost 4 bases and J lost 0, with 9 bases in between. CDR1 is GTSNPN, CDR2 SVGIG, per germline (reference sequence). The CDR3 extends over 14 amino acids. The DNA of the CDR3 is TGTGCCTGGATGAACGGACCGAACACCGGGGAGCTGTTTTTT. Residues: CAWMNGPNTGELFF.

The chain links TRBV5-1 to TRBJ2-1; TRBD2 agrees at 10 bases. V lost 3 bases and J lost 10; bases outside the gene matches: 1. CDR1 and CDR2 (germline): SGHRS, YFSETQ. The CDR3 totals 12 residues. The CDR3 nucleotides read TGCGCCAGCAGCTCGGGACTAGCGGAGCAGTTCTTC. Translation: CASSSGLAEQFF.

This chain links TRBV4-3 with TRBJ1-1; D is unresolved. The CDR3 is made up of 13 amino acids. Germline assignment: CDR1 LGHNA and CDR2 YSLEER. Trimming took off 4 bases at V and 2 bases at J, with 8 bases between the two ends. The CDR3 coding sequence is TGCGCCAGCAGCCCGACACTAAACACTGAAGCTTTCTTT. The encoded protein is CASSPTLNTEAFF.

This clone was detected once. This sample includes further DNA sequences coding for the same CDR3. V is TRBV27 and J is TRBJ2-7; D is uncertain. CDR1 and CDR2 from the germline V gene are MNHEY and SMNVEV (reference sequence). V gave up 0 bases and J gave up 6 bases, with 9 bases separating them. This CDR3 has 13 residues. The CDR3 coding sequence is TGTGCCAGCAGTTTATCGAGAGTAGGCGAGCAGTACTTC. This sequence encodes CASSLSRVGEQYF.

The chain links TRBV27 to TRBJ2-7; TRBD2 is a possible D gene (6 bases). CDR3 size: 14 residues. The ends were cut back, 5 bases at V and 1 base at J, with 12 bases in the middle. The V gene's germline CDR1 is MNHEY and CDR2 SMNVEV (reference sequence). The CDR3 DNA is TGTGCCAGCAGTGGGACTGTTGTTTCCTACGAGCAGTACTTC. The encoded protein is CASSGTVVSYEQYF.

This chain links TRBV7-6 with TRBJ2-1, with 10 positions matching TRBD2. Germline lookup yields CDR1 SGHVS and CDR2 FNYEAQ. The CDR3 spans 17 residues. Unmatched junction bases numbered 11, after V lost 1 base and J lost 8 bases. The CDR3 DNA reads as TGTGCCAGCAGCTTAGTTGTTCTGGGACTAGCGCCCGATGAGCAGTTCTTC. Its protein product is CASSLVVLGLAPDEQFF.

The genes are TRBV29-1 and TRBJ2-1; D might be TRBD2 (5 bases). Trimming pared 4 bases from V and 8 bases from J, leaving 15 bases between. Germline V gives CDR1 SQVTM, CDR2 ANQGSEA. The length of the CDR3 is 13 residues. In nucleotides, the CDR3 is TGCAGCGTTGGAGGGTCCACTATATATGAGCAGTTCTTC. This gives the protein CSVGGSTIYEQFF.

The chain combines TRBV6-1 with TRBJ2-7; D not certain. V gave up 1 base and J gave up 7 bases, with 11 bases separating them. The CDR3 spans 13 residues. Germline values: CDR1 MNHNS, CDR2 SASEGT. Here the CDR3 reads CASSEDIQSEQYF. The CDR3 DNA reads TGTGCCAGCAGTGAAGACATCCAGTCTGAGCAGTACTTC.

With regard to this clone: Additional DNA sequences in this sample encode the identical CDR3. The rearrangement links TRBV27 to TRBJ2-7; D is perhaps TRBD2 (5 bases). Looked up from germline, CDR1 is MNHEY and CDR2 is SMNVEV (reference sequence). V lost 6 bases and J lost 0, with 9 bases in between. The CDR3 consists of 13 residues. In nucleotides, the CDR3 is TGTGCCAGCAGCTTGACTATCTCCTACGAGCAGTACTTC. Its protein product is CASSLTISYEQYF.

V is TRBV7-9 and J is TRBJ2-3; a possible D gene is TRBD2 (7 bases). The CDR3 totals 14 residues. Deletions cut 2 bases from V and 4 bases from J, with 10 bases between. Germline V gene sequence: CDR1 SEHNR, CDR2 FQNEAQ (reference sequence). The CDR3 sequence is CASSLRGGADTQYF. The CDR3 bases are TGTGCCAGCAGCTTACGAGGGGGGGCAGATACGCAGTATTTT.

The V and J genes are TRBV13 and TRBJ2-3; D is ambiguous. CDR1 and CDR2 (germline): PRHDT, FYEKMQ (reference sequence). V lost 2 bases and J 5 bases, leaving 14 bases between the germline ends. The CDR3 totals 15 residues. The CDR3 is CASSLRPESEDTQYF. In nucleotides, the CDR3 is TGTGCCAGCAGCTTAAGGCCGGAGTCGGAAGATACGCAGTATTTT.

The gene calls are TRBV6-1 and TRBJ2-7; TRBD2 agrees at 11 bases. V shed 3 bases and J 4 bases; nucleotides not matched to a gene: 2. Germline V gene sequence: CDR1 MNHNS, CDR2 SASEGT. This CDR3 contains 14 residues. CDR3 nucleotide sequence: TGTGCCAGCAGTGATTCTAGCGGGGGGTACGAGCAGTACTTC. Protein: CASSDSSGGYEQYF.

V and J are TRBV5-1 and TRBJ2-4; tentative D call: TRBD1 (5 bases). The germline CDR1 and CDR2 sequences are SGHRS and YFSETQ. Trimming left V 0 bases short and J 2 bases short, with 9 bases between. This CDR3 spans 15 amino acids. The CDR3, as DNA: TGCGCCAGCAGCTTGGGAGCAGGGACCAAAAACATTCAGTACTTC. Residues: CASSLGAGTKNIQYF.

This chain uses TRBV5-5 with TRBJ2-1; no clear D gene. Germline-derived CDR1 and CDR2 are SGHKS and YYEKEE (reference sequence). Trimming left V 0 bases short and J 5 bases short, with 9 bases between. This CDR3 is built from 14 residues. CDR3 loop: CASSLERADNEQFF. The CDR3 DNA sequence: TGTGCCAGCAGCTTGGAAAGGGCAGACAATGAGCAGTTCTTC.